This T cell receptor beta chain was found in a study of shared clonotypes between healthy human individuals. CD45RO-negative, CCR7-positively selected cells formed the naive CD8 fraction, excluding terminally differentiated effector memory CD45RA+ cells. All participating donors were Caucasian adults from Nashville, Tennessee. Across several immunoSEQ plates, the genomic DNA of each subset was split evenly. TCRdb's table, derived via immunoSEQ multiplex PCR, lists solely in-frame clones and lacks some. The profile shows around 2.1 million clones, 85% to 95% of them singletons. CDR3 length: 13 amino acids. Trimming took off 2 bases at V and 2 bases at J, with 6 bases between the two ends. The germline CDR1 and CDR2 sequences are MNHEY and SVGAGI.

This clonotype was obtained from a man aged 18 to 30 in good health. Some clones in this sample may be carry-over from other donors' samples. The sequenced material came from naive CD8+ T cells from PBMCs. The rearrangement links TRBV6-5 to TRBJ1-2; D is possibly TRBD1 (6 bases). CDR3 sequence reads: CASSYGQNYGYTF. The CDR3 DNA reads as TGTGCCAGCAGTTACGGACAGAACTATGGCTACACCTTC.